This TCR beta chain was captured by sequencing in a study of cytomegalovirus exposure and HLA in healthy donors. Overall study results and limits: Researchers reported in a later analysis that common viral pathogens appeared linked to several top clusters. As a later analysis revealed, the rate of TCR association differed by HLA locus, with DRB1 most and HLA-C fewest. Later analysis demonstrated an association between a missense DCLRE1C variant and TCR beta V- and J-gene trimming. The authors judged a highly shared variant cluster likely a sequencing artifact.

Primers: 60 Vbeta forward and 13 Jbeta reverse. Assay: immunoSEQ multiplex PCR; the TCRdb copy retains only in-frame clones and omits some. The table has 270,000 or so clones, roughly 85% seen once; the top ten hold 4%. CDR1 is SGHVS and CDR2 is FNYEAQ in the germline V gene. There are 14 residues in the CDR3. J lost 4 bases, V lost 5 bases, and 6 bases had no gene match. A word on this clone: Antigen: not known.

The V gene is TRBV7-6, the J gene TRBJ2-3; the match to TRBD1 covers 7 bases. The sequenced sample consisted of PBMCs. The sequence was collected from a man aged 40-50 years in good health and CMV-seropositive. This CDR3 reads CASSPWTGPDTQYF. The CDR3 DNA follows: TGTGCCAGCAGCCCGTGGACAGGCCCAGATACGCAGTATTTT.